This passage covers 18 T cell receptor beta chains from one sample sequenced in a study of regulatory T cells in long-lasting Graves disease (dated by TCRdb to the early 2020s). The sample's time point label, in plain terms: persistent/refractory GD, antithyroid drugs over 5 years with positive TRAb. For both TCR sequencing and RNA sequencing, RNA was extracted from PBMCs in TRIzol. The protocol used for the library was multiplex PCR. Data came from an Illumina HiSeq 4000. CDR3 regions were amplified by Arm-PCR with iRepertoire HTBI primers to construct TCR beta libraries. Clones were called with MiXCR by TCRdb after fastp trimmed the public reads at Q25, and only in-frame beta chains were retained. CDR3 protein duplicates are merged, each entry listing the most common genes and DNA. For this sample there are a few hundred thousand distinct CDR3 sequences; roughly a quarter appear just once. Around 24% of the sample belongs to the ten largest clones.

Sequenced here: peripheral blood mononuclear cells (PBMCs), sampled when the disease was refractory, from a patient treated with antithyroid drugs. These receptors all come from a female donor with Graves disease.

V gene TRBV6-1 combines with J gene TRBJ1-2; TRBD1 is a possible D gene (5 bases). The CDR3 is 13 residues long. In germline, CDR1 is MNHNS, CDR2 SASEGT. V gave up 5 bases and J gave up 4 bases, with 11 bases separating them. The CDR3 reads CASSLGVIYGYTF. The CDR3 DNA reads TGTGCCAGCAGTCTGGGGGTTATCTATGGCTACACCTTC.

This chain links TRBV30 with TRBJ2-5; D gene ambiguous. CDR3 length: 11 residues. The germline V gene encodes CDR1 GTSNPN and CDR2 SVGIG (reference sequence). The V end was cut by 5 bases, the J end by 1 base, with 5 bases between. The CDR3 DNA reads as TGTGCCTGGGGACCCCAAGAGACCCAGTACTTC. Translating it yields CAWGPQETQYF.

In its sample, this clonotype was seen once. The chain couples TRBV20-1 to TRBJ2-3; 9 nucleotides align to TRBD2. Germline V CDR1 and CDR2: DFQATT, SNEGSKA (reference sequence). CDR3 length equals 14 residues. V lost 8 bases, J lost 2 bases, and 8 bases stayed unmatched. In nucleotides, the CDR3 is TGCAGTACCCTTAGACTAGCGGACACAGATACGCAGTATTTT. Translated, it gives CSTLRLADTDTQYF.

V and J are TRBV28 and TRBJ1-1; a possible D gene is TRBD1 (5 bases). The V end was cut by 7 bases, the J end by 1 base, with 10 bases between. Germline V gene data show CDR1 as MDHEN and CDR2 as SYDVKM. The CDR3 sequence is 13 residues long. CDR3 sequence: CASITGGNTEAFF. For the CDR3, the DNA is TGTGCCAGCATCACAGGCGGGAACACTGAAGCTTTCTTT.

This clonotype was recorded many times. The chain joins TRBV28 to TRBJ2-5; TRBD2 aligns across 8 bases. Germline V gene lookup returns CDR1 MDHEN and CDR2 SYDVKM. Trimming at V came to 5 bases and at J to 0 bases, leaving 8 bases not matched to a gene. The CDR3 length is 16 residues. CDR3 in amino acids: CASSKRASGYQETQYF. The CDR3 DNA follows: TGTGCCAGCAGTAAAAGGGCTAGCGGGTACCAAGAGACCCAGTACTTC.

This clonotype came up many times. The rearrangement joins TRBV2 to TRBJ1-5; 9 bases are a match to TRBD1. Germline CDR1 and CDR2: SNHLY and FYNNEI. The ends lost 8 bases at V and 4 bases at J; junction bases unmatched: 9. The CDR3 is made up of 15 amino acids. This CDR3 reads CASAEWTGANQPQHF. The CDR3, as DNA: TGTGCCAGCGCCGAATGGACAGGGGCGAATCAGCCCCAGCATTTT.

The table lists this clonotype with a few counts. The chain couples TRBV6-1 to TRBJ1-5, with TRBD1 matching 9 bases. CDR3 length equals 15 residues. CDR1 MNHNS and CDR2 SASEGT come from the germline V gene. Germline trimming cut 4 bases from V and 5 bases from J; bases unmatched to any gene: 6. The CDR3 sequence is CASSGDRQGDQPQHF. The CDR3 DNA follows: TGTGCCAGCAGTGGGGATCGACAGGGGGATCAGCCCCAGCATTTT.

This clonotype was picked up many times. The CDR3 DNA is TGCAGCGCGTCCCGGGCCTCCGATCGAAAAGAGACCCAGTACTTC. It is translated as CSASRASDRKETQYF. The V and J genes are TRBV29-1 and TRBJ2-5, with D unclear. From germline, CDR1 is SQVTM and CDR2 ANQGSEA. The CDR3 contains 15 residues. Trimming stripped 7 bases from V and 3 bases from J, with 21 bases between.

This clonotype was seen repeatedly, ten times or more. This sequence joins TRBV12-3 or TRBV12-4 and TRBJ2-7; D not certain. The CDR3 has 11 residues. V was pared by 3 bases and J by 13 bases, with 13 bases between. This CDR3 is CASSFGGVRYF. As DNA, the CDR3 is TGTGCCAGCAGTTTCGGTGGAGTCAGATACTTC.

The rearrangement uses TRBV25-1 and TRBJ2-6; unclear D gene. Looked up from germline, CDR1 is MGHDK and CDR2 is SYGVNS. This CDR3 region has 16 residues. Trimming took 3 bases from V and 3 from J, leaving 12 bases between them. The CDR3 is CASSDLGPRGANVLTF. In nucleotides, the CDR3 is TGTGCCAGCAGTGACTTAGGTCCGCGTGGGGCCAACGTCCTGACTTTC.

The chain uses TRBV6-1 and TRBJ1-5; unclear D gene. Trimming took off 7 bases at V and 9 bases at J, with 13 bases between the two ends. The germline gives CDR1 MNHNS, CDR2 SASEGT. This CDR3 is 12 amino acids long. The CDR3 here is CASKTRVGPQHF. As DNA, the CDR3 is TGTGCCAGCAAGACGCGGGTCGGGCCCCAGCATTTT.

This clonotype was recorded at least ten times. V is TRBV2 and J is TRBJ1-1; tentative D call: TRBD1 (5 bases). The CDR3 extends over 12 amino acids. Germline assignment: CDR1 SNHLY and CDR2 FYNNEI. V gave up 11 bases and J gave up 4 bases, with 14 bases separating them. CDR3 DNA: TGTGCCCCCCTGGGGCGAAGCACTGAAGCTTTCTTT. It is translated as CAPLGRSTEAFF. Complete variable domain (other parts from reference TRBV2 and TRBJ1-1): EPEVTQTPSHQVTQMGQEVILRCVPISNHLYFYWYRQILGQKVEFLVSFYNNEISEKSEIFDDQFSVERPDGSNFTLKIRSTKLEDSAMYFCAPLGRSTEAFFGQGTRLTVV.

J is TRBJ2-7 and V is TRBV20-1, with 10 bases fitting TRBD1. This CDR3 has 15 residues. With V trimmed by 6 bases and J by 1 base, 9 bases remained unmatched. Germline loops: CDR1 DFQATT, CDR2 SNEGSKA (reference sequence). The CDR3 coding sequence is TGCAGTGCAAGGGGGGGGGACAGGGGATCCTACGAGCAGTACTTC. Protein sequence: CSARGGDRGSYEQYF.

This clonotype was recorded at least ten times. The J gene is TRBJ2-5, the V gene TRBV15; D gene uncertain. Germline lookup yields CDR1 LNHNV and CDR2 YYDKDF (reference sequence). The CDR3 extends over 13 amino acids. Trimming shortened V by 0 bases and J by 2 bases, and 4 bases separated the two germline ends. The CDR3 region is CATSRDDQETQYF. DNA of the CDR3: TGTGCCACCAGCAGAGACGATCAAGAGACCCAGTACTTC.

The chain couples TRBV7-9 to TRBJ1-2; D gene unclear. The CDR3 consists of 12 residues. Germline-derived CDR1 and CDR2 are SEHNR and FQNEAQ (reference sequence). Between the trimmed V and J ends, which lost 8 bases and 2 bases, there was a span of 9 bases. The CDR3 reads CASDVGNYGYTF. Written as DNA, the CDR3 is TGTGCCAGCGACGTAGGAAACTATGGCTACACCTTC.

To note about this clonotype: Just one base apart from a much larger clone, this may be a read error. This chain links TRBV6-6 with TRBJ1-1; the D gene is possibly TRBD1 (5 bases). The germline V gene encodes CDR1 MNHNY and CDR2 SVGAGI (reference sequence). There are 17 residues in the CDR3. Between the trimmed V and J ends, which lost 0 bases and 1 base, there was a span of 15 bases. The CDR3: CASSYSTSRVTNTEAFF. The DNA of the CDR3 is TGTGCCAGCAGTTACTCGACTTCCAGGGTAACGAACACTGAAGCTTTCTTT.

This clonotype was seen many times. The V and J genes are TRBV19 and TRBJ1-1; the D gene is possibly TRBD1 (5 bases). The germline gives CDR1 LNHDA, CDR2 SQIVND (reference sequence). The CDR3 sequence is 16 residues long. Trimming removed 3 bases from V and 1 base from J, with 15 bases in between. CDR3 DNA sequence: TGTGCCAGTAGTATCCCCGACCACGACAGGAACACTGAAGCTTTCTTT. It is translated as CASSIPDHDRNTEAFF.

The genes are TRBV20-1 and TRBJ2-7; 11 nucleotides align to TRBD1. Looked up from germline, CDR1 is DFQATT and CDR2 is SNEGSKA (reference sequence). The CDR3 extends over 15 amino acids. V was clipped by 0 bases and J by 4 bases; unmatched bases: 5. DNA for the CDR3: TGCAGTGCTAGAGATCAGGACAGGGGGCTGTACGAGCAGTACTTC. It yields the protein CSARDQDRGLYEQYF.